These 13 T cell receptor beta chains came from one sample sequenced in a study of OX40 agonist ivuxolimab in advanced cancers. Generated by immunoSEQ multiplex PCR, the TCRdb table keeps only in-frame clones and is missing some. Seen here are around 100,000 clones, 85% to 95% observed once, and the top ten hold around 0.25%. The sequenced sample was CD4+ or CD8+ T cells sorted from blood, obtained in a trial of the OX40 agonist ivuxolimab. The origin of the receptors is an adult with an advanced solid tumor such as melanoma, head and neck, liver or kidney cancer.

The chain carries TRBV5-1 and TRBJ2-1; a weak D match, TRBD2 (5 bases). The CDR3 contains 17 residues. Germline-derived CDR1 and CDR2 are SGHRS and YFSETQ. V was trimmed by 1 base and J by 0 bases, leaving 14 bases between them. CDR3 sequence (DNA): TGCGCCAGCAGCTTGCAAGTGGGTGGGAGCTCCTACAATGAGCAGTTCTTC. It yields the protein CASSLQVGGSSYNEQFF.

The chain links TRBV30 to TRBJ2-1; TRBD1 might be the D (5 bases). The CDR3 consists of 13 residues. The ends were cut back, 0 bases at V and 4 bases at J, with 7 bases in the middle. Germline CDR1 is GTSNPN and CDR2 is SVGIG (reference sequence). The CDR3 coding sequence is TGTGCCTGGAGTGTCCAGGGATACAATGAGCAGTTCTTC. It encodes CAWSVQGYNEQFF.

The chain employs TRBV4-2 and TRBJ2-6; D is ambiguous. Germline V gives CDR1 LGHNA, CDR2 YNFKEQ. This CDR3 contains 16 residues. V shed 0 bases and J shed 2 bases, with 8 bases lying between them. CDR3 sequence (DNA): TGTGCCAGCAGCCAAGATTATCCCCCTGGGGCCAACGTCCTGACTTTC. It encodes CASSQDYPPGANVLTF.

The J gene is TRBJ2-7, the V gene TRBV6-5; D perhaps matches TRBD2 (5 bases). CDR3 length: 14 amino acids. V was pared by 4 bases and J by 3 bases, with 13 bases between. Germline V CDR1 and CDR2: MNHEY, SVGAGI. CDR3 loop: CASSSPGSDYEQYF. The CDR3 bases are TGTGCCAGCAGTTCCCCGGGAAGTGACTACGAGCAGTACTTC.

This sequence joins TRBV23-1 and TRBJ2-1; 8 nucleotides agree with TRBD2. TRBV23-1 is sorted into the ORF group, with uncertain function. The CDR3 totals 18 residues. With 6 bases clipped from V and 6 bases from J, the junction kept 19 bases outside the gene matches. Here the CDR3 reads CASSPFSKGLAGGNEQFF. The CDR3 DNA reads TGCGCCAGCAGCCCTTTTAGCAAAGGACTAGCTGGAGGCAATGAGCAGTTCTTC.

The chain recombines TRBV10-3 with TRBJ2-5; no firm D call. The CDR3 sequence is 11 residues long. Germline V lookup: CDR1 ENHRY, CDR2 SYGVKD. V lost 2 bases and J lost 5, with 3 bases in between. The CDR3 region is CAISEAETQYF. The DNA for the CDR3 is TGTGCCATCAGTGAGGCGGAGACCCAGTACTTC.

CDR3 amino acids: CASSPGGGQETQYF. In DNA form, the CDR3 reads TGCGCCAGCAGCCCCGGAGGGGGCCAAGAGACCCAGTACTTC. This chain joins TRBV5-1 and TRBJ2-5; D possibly uses TRBD1 or TRBD2 (6 bases each). The germline V gene has CDR1 SGHRS and CDR2 YFSETQ. This CDR3 has 14 amino acids. V was clipped by 4 bases and J by 1 base, with 11 bases between them.

The CDR3 loop reads CASGRTSSTDTQYF. CDR3 coding DNA: TGTGCTAGTGGCCGGACTTCAAGCACAGATACGCAGTATTTT. This chain joins TRBV12-5 and TRBJ2-3; possibly TRBD2 for D (5 bases). The CDR3 has 14 amino acids. Trimming took 6 bases from V and 0 from J, leaving 10 bases between them. Germline V CDR1 and CDR2: LGHNT, FRNRAP.

The rearrangement links TRBV7-3 to TRBJ1-2; tentative D call: TRBD1 (5 bases). Trimming took off 2 bases at V and 4 bases at J, with 8 bases between the two ends. Germline V gene sequence: CDR1 SGHTA, CDR2 FQGTGA. The length of the CDR3 is 13 residues. CDR3 amino acids: CASSLEQGYGYTF. The CDR3 DNA is TGTGCCAGCAGCTTAGAGCAGGGCTATGGCTACACCTTC.

This clone was observed a single time. J is TRBJ1-5 and V is TRBV7-8; no firm D call. The CDR3 is 14 residues long. Germline lookup yields CDR1 SGHVS and CDR2 FQNEAQ. V was pared by 2 bases and J by 0 bases, with 5 bases between. CDR3 nucleotides: TGTGCCAGCAGCTTAAGGAATAGCAATCAGCCCCAGCATTTT. Residues: CASSLRNSNQPQHF.

To note about this clone: Other DNA sequences of this sample code for an identical CDR3. The J gene is TRBJ2-3, the V gene TRBV7-2; D is unresolved. The CDR3 is 13 amino acids. Trimming removed 1 base from V and 3 bases from J, with 5 bases in between. Germline CDR1 SGHTA, CDR2 FQGNSA. The CDR3, as DNA: TGTGCCAGCAGCTTAGTTAGAACAGATACGCAGTATTTT. It yields the protein CASSLVRTDTQYF.

The chain combines TRBV7-2 with TRBJ2-5; 11 bases agree with TRBD1. Germline loops: CDR1 SGHTA, CDR2 FQGNSA. The CDR3 loop spans 14 amino acids. Losses at the gene ends were 5 bases for V and 3 bases for J; bases not matched to a gene: 2. The CDR3 loop reads CASSRGQGEETQYF. The CDR3 coding sequence is TGTGCCAGCAGCCGGGGACAGGGGGAAGAGACCCAGTACTTC.

J is TRBJ2-4 and V is TRBV19; 10 bases map to TRBD2. Looked up from germline, CDR1 is LNHDA and CDR2 is SQIVND (reference sequence). With V trimmed by 6 bases and J by 0 bases, 23 bases remained unmatched. This CDR3 spans 22 amino acids. CDR3 amino acids: CASSPLRASGRNHLGAKNIQYF. Here the CDR3 DNA reads TGTGCCAGTAGCCCCCTCCGGGCTAGCGGGAGAAACCACCTGGGAGCCAAAAACATTCAGTACTTC.